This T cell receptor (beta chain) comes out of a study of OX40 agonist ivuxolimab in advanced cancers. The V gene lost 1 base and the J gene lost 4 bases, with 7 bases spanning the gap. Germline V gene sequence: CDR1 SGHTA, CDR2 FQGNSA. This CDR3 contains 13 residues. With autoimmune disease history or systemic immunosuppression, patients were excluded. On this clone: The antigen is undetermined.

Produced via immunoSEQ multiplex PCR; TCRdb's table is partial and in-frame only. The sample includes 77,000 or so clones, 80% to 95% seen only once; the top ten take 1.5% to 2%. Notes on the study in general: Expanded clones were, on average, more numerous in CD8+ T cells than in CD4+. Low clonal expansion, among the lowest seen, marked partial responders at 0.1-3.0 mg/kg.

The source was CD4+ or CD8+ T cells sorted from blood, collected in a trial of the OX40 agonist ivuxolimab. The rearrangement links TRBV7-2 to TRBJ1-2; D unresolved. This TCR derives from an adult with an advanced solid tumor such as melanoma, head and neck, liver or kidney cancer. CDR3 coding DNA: TGTGCCAGCAGCTTAGGTCCAGGCTATGGCTACACCTTC. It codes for CASSLGPGYGYTF.